The 12 T cell receptor beta chains presented below share a single source sample, sequenced in a study of OX40 agonist ivuxolimab in advanced cancers. The method was immunoSEQ multiplex PCR; TCRdb's version includes in-frame clones alone and lacks a portion of them. The data contain about 14,000 clones, 75% to 85% of them singletons. The sequencing used CD4+ or CD8+ T cells sorted from blood, collected in a trial of the OX40 agonist ivuxolimab. These receptors were taken from an adult with an advanced solid tumor such as melanoma, head and neck, liver or kidney cancer.

This rearrangement joins TRBV27 to TRBJ2-2; D remains ambiguous. Germline V gene data show CDR1 as MNHEY and CDR2 as SMNVEV (reference sequence). The CDR3 is 14 amino acids. Trimming took off 3 bases at V and 3 bases at J, with 8 bases between the two ends. The CDR3 sequence: CASSFLGDTGELFF. Here the CDR3 DNA reads TGTGCCAGCAGTTTCCTGGGCGACACCGGGGAGCTGTTTTTT.

The chain uses TRBV19 and TRBJ2-3; D is perhaps TRBD1 (5 bases). Deletions cut 4 bases from V and 2 bases from J, with 10 bases between. This CDR3 spans 14 amino acids. Germline V lookup: CDR1 LNHDA, CDR2 SQIVND (reference sequence). Here the CDR3 DNA reads TGTGCCAGTAGTAACCGACAGAACACAGATACGCAGTATTTT. Its protein product is CASSNRQNTDTQYF.

This chain links TRBV7-9 with TRBJ1-1; 9 bases line up with TRBD1. The CDR3 extends over 15 amino acids. Germline-derived CDR1 and CDR2 are SEHNR and FQNEAQ (reference sequence). Trimming removed 5 bases from V and 4 bases from J; junction bases left unmatched: 8. In DNA, the CDR3 is TGTGCCAGCAGCCTTCAAACAGGGGGCGGCACTGAAGCTTTCTTT. This gives the protein CASSLQTGGGTEAFF.

This chain uses TRBV10-3 with TRBJ1-1; a weak D match, TRBD1 (6 bases). CDR1 and CDR2 (germline): ENHRY, SYGVKD. CDR3 size: 12 residues. Trimming cost V 11 bases and J 0 bases, with 10 bases left between them. The DNA of the CDR3 is TGTGCCGTAGGACAGATGAACACTGAAGCTTTCTTT. Its translation is CAVGQMNTEAFF.

In this sample, this clone turned up a few times. The chain employs TRBV6-5 and TRBJ1-1; perhaps TRBD1 as D (5 bases). Germline-derived CDR1 and CDR2 are MNHEY and SVGAGI. The V gene lost 0 bases and the J gene lost 11 bases, with 10 bases spanning the gap. This CDR3 has 12 amino acids. The CDR3, as DNA: TGTGCCAGCAGTTACTCGGGGGGTGAGGCTTTCTTT. This sequence encodes CASSYSGGEAFF.

The chain uses TRBV7-3 and TRBJ2-5; TRBD1 matches at 7 bases. The V gene end was trimmed by 2 bases and the J gene end by 1 base; junction bases not matched to a gene: 4. The CDR3 extends over 15 amino acids. The germline gives CDR1 SGHTA, CDR2 FQGTGA. The CDR3 coding sequence is TGTGCCAGCAGCTTACTGTCAGGGGGCCAAGAGACCCAGTACTTC. It encodes CASSLLSGGQETQYF.

The CDR3 is CASSNYQGPGELFF. In nucleotides, the CDR3 is TGTGCCAGCAGCAACTACCAGGGCCCCGGGGAGCTGTTTTTT. The gene calls are TRBV21-1 and TRBJ2-2; the DNA was not compared with TRBD1, the D call given in the table. TRBV21-1 is a pseudogene segment. The CDR3 is 14 residues long.

The CDR3 loop is CASRGKGSYEQYF. CDR3 in DNA: TGTGCCAGTAGAGGAAAGGGCTCCTACGAGCAGTACTTC. V usage is TRBV19 and J usage is TRBJ2-5; D call uncertain. The end of the DNA aligns better with TRBJ2-7, so the J call may be wrong. The CDR3 is 13 residues long. Germline CDR1 is LNHDA and CDR2 is SQIVND (reference sequence).

The rearrangement uses TRBV27 and TRBJ2-3; D not resolved. The V end lost 5 bases, the J end lost 6 bases, and 21 bases lay between the germline ends. Germline CDR1 and CDR2: MNHEY and SMNVEV (reference sequence). The CDR3 has 16 amino acids. CDR3 sequence reads: CASSTFASETPDTQYF. The CDR3, as DNA: TGTGCCAGCAGTACCTTTGCCAGTGAGACGCCCGATACGCAGTATTTT.

The gene calls are TRBV2 and TRBJ2-3; TRBD1 is a possible D gene (6 bases). The germline V and J ends were trimmed by 10 bases and 2 bases, with 19 bases remaining between them. The CDR3 totals 15 residues. Germline V gives CDR1 SNHLY, CDR2 FYNNEI. Here the CDR3 DNA reads TGTGCCACTCTACTTGACAGGACGTACACAGATACGCAGTATTTT. Its translation: CATLLDRTYTDTQYF.

The V call is TRBV29-1, the J call TRBJ2-7; D may be TRBD2 (5 bases). The CDR3 totals 13 residues. Trimming stripped 1 base from V and 2 bases from J, with 9 bases between. The germline CDR1 and CDR2 sequences are SQVTM and ANQGSEA. The CDR3 sequence is CSVEADGTYEQYF. Here the CDR3 DNA reads TGCAGCGTTGAAGCCGACGGGACCTACGAGCAGTACTTC.

Sample share makes this clone medium-sized. The rearrangement uses TRBV19 and TRBJ2-3, with 9 positions matching TRBD1. CDR1 LNHDA and CDR2 SQIVND come from the germline V gene (reference sequence). The CDR3 is made up of 16 amino acids. The CDR3 DNA is TGTGCTACCGTAGGACAGGGGCGGGGGAGCACAGATACGCAGTATTTT. As protein: CATVGQGRGSTDTQYF.